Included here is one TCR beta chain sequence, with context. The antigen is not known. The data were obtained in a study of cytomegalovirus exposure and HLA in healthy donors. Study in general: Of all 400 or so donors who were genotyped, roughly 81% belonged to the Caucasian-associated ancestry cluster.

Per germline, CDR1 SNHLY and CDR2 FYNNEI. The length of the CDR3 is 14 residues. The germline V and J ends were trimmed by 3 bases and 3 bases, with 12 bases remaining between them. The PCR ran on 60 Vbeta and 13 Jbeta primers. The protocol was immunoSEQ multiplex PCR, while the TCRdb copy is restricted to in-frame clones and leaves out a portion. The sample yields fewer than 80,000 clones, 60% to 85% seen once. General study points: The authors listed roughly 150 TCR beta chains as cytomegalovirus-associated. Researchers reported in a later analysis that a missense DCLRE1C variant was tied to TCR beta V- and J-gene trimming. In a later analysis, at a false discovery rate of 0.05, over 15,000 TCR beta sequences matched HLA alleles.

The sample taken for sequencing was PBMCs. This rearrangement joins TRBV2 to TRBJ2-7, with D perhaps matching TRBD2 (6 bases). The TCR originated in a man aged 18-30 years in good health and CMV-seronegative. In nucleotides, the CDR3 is TGTGCCAGCAGTGACGGGACTGTTAGCTACGAGCAGTACTTC. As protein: CASSDGTVSYEQYF.